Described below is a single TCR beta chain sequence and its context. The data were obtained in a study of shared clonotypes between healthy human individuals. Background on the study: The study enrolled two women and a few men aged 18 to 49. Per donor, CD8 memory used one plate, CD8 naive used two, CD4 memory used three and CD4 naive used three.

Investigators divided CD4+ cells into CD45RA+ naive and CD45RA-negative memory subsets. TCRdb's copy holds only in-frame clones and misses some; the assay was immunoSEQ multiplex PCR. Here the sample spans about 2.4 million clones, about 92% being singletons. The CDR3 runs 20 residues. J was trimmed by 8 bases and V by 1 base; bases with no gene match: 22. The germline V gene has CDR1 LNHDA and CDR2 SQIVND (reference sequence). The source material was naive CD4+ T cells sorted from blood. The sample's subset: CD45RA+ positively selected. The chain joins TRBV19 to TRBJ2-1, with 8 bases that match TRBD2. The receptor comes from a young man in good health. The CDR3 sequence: CASSIGLLLGAGARLDEQFF. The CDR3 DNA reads TGTGCCAGTAGTATAGGACTACTCCTTGGAGCGGGAGCTAGGCTAGATGAGCAGTTCTTC.